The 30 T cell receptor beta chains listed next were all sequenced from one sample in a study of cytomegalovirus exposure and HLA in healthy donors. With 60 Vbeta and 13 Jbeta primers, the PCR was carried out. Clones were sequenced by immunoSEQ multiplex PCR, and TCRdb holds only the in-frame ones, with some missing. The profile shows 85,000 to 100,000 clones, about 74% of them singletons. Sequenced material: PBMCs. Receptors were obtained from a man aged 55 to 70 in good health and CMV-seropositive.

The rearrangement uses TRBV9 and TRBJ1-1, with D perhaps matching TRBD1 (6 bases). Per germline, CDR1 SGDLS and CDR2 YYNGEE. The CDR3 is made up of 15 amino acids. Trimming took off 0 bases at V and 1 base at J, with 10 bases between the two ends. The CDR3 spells CASSVVQGGNTEAFF. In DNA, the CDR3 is TGTGCCAGCAGCGTAGTTCAAGGGGGGAACACTGAAGCTTTCTTT.

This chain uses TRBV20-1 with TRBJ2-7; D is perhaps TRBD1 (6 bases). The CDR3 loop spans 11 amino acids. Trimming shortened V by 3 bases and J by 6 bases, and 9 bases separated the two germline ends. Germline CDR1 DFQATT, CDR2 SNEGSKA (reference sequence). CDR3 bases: TGCAGTGCTAGTTGGGGGCGCGAGCAGTACTTC. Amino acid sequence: CSASWGREQYF.

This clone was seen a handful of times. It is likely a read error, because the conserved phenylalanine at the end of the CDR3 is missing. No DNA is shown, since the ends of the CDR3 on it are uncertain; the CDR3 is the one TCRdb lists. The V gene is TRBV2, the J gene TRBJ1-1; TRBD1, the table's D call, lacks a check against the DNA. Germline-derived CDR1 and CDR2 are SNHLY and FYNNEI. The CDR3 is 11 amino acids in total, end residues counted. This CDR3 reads CASRTQGAGGV.

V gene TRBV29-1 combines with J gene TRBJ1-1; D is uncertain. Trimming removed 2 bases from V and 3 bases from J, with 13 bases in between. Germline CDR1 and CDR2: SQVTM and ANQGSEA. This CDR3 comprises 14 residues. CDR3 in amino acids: CSVEMFRQDTEAFF. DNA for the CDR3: TGCAGCGTTGAAATGTTCCGTCAGGACACTGAAGCTTTCTTT.

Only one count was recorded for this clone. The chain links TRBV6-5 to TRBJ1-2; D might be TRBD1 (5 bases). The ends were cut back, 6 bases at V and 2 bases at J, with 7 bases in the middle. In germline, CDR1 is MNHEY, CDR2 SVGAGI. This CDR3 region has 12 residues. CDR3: CASRQVNYGYTF. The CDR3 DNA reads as TGTGCCAGCAGACAGGTCAACTATGGCTACACCTTC.

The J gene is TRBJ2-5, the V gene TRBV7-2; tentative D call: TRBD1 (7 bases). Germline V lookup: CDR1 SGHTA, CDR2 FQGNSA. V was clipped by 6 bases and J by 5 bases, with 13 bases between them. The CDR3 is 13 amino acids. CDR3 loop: CASRSTGTETQYF. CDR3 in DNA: TGTGCCAGCAGGTCGACAGGGACTGAGACCCAGTACTTC.

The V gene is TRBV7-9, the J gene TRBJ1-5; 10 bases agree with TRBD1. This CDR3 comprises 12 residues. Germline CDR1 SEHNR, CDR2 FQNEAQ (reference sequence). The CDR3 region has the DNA TGTTCCGGAAGACAGGGGGCAGGGCCCCAGCATTTT. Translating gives CSGRQGAGPQHF.

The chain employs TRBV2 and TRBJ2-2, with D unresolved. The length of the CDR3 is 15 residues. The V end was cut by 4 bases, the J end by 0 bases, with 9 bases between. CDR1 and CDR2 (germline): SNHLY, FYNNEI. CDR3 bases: TGTGCCAGCAGTGCCGAGATTTCGAACACCGGGGAGCTGTTTTTT. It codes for CASSAEISNTGELFF.

In DNA form, the CDR3 reads TGTGCCAGTAGTACCACGGGACAGCCCTTACTAAATACGCAGTATTTT. The encoded protein is CASSTTGQPLLNTQYF. J is TRBJ2-3 and V is TRBV19, with 7 bases matching TRBD1. CDR1 is LNHDA and CDR2 is SQIVND in the germline V gene (reference sequence). This CDR3 has 16 amino acids. V dropped 4 bases and J dropped 7; count of bases not matched to a gene: 14.

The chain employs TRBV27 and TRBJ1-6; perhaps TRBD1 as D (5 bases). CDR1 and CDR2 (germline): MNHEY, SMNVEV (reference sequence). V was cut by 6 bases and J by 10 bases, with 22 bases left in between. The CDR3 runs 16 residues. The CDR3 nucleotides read TGTGCCAGCAGCGCAAGCTTAGGAGGGGCAAAGTCACCCCTCCACTTT. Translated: CASSASLGGAKSPLHF.

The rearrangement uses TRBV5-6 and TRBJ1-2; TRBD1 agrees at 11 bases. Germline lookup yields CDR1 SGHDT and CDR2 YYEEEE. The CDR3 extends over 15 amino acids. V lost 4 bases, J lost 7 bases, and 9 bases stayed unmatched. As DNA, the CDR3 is TGTGCCAGCAGCAACCAAGGGACAGGGGGAGTTGGCTACACCTTC. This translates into CASSNQGTGGVGYTF.

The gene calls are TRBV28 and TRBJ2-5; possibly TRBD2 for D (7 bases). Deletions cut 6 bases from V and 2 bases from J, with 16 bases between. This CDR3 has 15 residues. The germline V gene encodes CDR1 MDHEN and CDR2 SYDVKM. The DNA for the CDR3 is TGTGCCAGCAGCCGCGGCGGGGGCCCTCAAGAGACCCAGTACTTC. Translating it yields CASSRGGGPQETQYF.

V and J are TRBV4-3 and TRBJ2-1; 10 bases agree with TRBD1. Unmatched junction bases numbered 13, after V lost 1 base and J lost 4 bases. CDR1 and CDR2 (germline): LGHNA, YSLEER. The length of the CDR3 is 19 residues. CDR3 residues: CASSQVGTGVRGEYNEQFF. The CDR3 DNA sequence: TGCGCCAGCAGCCAAGTTGGGACAGGGGTACGTGGGGAGTACAATGAGCAGTTCTTC.

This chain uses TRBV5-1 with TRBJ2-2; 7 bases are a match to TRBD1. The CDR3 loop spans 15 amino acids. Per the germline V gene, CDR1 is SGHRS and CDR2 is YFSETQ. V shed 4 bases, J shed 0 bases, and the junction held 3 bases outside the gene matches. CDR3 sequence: CASSLDRANTGELFF. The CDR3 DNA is TGCGCCAGCAGCCTTGACAGGGCGAACACCGGGGAGCTGTTTTTT.

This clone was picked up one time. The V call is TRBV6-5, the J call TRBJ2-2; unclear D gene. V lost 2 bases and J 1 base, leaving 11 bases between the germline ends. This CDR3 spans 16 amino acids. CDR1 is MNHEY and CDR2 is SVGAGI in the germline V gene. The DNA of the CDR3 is TGTGCCAGCAGTTACGTGGGCTTCGGGAACACCGGGGAGCTGTTTTTT. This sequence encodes CASSYVGFGNTGELFF.

The CDR3: CASSVTAYRWETQYF. CDR3 nucleotide sequence: TGTGCCAGCAGCGTTACAGCATACCGCTGGGAGACCCAGTACTTC. The chain recombines TRBV7-8 with TRBJ2-5; unclear D gene. V lost 5 bases, J lost 5 bases, and 18 bases lay in between. Germline V gives CDR1 SGHVS, CDR2 FQNEAQ. The CDR3 length is 15 residues.

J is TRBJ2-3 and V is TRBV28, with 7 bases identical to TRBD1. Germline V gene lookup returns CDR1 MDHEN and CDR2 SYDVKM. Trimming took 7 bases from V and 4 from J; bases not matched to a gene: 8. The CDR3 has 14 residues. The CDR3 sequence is CASTPGQLSDTQYF. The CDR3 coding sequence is TGTGCCAGCACCCCGGGACAGCTGTCAGATACGCAGTATTTT.

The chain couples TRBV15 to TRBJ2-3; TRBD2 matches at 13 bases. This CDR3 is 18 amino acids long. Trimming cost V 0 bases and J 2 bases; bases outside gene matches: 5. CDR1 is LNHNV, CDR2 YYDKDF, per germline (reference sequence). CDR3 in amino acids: CATSRDILAGGTTDTQYF. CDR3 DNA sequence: TGTGCCACCAGCAGAGATATACTAGCGGGGGGGACCACAGATACGCAGTATTTT. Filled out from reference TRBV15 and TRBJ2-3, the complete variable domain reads DAMVIQNPRYQVTQFGKPVTLSCSQTLNHNVMYWYQQKSSQAPKLLFHYYDKDFNNEADTPDNFQSRRPNTSFCFLDIRSPGLGDTAMYLCATSRDILAGGTTDTQYFGPGTRLTVL.

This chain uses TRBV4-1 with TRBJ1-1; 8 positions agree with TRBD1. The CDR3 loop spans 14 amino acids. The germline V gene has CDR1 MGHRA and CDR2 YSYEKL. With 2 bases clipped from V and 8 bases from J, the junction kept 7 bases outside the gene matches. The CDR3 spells CASSQKQGVGEAFF. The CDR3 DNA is TGCGCCAGCAGCCAAAAACAGGGGGTTGGGGAAGCTTTCTTT.

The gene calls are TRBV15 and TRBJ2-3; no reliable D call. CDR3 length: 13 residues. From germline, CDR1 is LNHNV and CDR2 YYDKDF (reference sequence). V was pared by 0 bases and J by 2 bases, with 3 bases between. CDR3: CATSRDYTDTQYF. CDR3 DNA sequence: TGTGCCACCAGCAGAGACTACACAGATACGCAGTATTTT.

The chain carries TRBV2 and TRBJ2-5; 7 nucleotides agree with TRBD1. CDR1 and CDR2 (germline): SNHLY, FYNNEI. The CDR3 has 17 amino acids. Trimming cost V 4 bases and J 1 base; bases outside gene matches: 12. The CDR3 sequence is CASSARVGGQTQETQYF. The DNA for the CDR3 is TGTGCCAGCAGTGCACGTGTTGGGGGACAGACCCAAGAGACCCAGTACTTC.

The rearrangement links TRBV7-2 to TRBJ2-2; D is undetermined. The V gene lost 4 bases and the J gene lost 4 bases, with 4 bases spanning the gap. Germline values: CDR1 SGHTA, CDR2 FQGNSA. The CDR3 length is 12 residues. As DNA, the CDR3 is TGTGCCAGCAGCTCCCGCACCGGGGAGCTGTTTTTT. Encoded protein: CASSSRTGELFF.

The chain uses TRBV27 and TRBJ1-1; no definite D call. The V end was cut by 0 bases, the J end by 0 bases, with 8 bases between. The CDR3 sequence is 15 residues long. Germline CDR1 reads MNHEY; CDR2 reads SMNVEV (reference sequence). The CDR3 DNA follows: TGTGCCAGCAGTTTATCAAATTTCATGAACACTGAAGCTTTCTTT. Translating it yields CASSLSNFMNTEAFF.

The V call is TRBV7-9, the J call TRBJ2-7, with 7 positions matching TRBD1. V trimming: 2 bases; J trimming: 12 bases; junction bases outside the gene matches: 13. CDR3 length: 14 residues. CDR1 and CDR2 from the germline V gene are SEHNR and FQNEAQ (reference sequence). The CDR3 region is CASSLIGTAPTLYF. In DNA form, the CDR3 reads TGTGCCAGCAGCTTAATCGGGACAGCCCCTACGTTGTACTTC.

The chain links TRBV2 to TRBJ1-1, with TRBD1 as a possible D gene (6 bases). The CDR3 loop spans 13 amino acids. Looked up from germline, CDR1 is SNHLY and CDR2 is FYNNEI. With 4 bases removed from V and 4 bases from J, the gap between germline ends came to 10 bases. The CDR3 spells CASSGDTFTEAFF. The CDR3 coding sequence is TGTGCCAGCAGTGGGGACACGTTCACTGAAGCTTTCTTT. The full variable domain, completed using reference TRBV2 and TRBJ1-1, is EPEVTQTPSHQVTQMGQEVILRCVPISNHLYFYWYRQILGQKVEFLVSFYNNEISEKSEIFDDQFSVERPDGSNFTLKIRSTKLEDSAMYFCASSGDTFTEAFFGQGTRLTVV.

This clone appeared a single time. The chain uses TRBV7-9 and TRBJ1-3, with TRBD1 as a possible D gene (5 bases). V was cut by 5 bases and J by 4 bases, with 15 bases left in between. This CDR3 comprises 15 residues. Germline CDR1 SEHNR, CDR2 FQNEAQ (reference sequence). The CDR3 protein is CASSPSGGAGNTIYF. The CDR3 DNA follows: TGTGCCAGCAGCCCCTCCGGGGGAGCCGGAAACACCATATATTTT.

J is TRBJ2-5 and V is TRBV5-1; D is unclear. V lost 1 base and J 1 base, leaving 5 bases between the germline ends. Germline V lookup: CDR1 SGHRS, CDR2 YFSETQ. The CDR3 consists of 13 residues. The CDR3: CASSLPSQETQYF. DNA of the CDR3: TGCGCCAGCAGCTTGCCCTCCCAAGAGACCCAGTACTTC.

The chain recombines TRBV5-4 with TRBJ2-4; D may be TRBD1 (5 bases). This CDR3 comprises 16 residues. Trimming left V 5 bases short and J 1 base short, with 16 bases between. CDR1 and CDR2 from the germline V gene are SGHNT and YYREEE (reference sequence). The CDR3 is CASSGALTSAKNIQYF. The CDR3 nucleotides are TGTGCCAGCAGTGGGGCGCTTACCTCTGCCAAAAACATTCAGTACTTC.

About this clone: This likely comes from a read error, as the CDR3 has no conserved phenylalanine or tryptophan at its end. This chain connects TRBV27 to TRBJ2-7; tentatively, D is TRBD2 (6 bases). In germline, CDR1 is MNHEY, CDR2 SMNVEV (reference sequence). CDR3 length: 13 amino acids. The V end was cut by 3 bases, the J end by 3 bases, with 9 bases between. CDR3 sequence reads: CASSLREDYEQYL. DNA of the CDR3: TGTGCCAGCAGTTTGAGGGAGGACTACGAGCAGTACCTC.

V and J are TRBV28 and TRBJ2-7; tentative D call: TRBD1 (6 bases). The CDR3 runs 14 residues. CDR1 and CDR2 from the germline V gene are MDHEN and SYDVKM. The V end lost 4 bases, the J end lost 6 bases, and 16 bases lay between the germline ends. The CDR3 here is CASSSGTMASEQYF. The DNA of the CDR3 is TGTGCCAGCAGTTCCGGGACAATGGCGTCCGAGCAGTACTTC.